The TCR beta chain described here comes from a study of blood T cell repertoires in COVID-19. On the study more broadly: Donors in the United States, Italy and Spain gave samples during acute or convalescent COVID-19. Sources were T cells, B-cell-depleted T cells, or PBMCs; the material itself was cDNA or gDNA.

In the original analysis: Cell counts per sample came from amplifying reference gene primers. This table comes from immunoSEQ multiplex PCR, and its TCRdb copy is limited to in-frame clones, with some not included. V and J calls and clone size come straight from that table; D and trimming were deduced from the DNA. In the table there are roughly 150,000 clones, 83% of which are singletons. Losses at the gene ends were 1 base for V and 7 bases for J; bases not matched to a gene: 9. Germline CDR1 and CDR2: SGHTA and FQGNSA. The CDR3 consists of 18 residues. The chain has TRBV7-2 and TRBJ2-1, with 14 bases aligning to TRBD2. The TCR comes from a woman over 75 with acute or convalescent COVID-19. Specimen: peripheral blood. The CDR3 is CASSLELMTSGRGNEQFF. The CDR3 DNA reads TGTGCCAGCAGCTTAGAGCTAATGACTAGCGGGAGGGGGAATGAGCAGTTCTTC.